This T cell receptor beta chain was retrieved from a study of early T cells in non-severe SARS-CoV-2 infection. Broader study findings: VDJdb matching, biased toward anti-spike CD8 responses, missed private and CD4 specificities.

The sample holds a few counts of this clonotype. Its cognate antigen is unknown. Tagging with unique molecular identifiers was applied to individual cDNA molecules. TCRdb fed the 5' RACE reads into MiXCR, producing one record per CDR3 protein. Of just under 65,000 distinct CDR3 sequences in the sample, 8.8% are singletons; the top ten hold 13%. Germline V CDR1 and CDR2: LNHDA, SQIVND (reference sequence). This CDR3 is 15 amino acids long. The V segment lost 7 bases and the J segment 7 bases; nucleotides outside the gene matches: 8. Sequenced here: whole blood, sampled at baseline. The source is an adult who was a healthcare worker with PCR-confirmed SARS-CoV-2 infection or an uninfected control (not recorded which). The chain couples TRBV19 to TRBJ2-1, with 12 bases matching TRBD2. This CDR3 is CASTRLAGAKNEQFF. DNA for the CDR3: TGTGCCAGTACGCGACTAGCGGGAGCTAAGAATGAGCAGTTCTTC.